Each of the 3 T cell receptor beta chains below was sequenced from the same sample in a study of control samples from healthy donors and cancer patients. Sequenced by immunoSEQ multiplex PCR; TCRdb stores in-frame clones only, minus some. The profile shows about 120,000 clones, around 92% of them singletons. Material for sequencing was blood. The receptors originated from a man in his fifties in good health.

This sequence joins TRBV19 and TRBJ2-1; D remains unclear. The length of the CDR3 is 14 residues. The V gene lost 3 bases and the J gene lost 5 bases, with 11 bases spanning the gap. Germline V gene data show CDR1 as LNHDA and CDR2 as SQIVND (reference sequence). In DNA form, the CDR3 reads TGTGCCAGTAGTATGCTCTACCCGAACAATGAGCAGTTCTTC. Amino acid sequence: CASSMLYPNNEQFF.

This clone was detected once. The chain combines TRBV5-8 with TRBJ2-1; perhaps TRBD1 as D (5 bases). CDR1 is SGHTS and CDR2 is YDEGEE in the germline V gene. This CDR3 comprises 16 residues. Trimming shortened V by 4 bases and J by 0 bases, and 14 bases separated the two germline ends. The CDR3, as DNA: TGTGCCAGCAGCCGGACGACAGCGTTCTCCTACAATGAGCAGTTCTTC. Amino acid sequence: CASSRTTAFSYNEQFF.

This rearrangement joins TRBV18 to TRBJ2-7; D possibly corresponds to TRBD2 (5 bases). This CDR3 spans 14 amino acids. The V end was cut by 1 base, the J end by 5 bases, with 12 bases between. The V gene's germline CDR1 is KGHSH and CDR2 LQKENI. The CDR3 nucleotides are TGTGCCAGCTCACCACGCCCGGGAACCCACGAGCAGTACTTC. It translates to CASSPRPGTHEQYF. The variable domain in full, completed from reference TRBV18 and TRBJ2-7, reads NAGVMQNPRHLVRRRGQEARLRCSPMKGHSHVYWYRQLPEEGLKFMVYLQKENIIDESGMPKERFSAEFPKEGPSILRIQQVVRGDSAAYFCASSPRPGTHEQYFGPGTRLTVT.